This T cell receptor beta chain came from a study of cytomegalovirus exposure and HLA in healthy donors. Study observations and caveats: A later analysis reportedly found that, within productive TCRs, an Asian-associated ancestry cluster had fewer N-insertions than the mean observed across the roughly 690 donors.

With respect to this clone: Its cognate antigen is unknown.

Primers: 60 Vbeta forward and 13 Jbeta reverse. Clones were sequenced by immunoSEQ multiplex PCR, and TCRdb holds only the in-frame ones, with some missing. The sample shows about 160,000 clones, about 80% of them seen only once. Looked up from germline, CDR1 is SSHAT and CDR2 is FNYEAQ (reference sequence). The CDR3 spans 11 residues. Trimming cost V 5 bases and J 10 bases, with 11 bases left between them. This TCR derives from a young man in good health and CMV-seropositive. The sample was PBMCs. The chain carries TRBV7-7 and TRBJ1-2, with TRBD1 as a possible D gene (5 bases). Written as DNA, the CDR3 is TGTGCCAGCAGCGGTGACAGCTACTACACCTTC. Encoded protein: CASSGDSYYTF.